This T cell receptor (beta chain) was recorded in a study of blood T cell repertoires in COVID-19. For the study at large: PBMCs, B-cell-depleted T cells, or T cells provided the cDNA or gDNA that made up the material.

Under the authors' procedure: By means of reference gene primer amplification, nucleated cell counts were estimated. Assay used: immunoSEQ multiplex PCR; TCRdb lists only in-frame clones, some missing. V and J calls and clone size are as listed in that table; D and trimming were resolved from the DNA. The sample includes around 250,000 clones, roughly 88% of them seen just once. Participants classified as exposed had met a COVID-19 case within 2 weeks before study entry. Trimming took 7 bases from V and 4 from J; bases not matched to a gene: 11. CDR3 length: 15 amino acids. CDR1 and CDR2 from the germline V gene are MNHEY and SVGAGI.

J is TRBJ1-1 and V is TRBV6-5; 8 bases agree with TRBD1. This TCR came from a woman in her 40s who had been exposed to COVID-19. Sequences were obtained from PBMCs or T cells enriched from blood (not recorded which). CDR3 amino acids: CASTDGADRGTEAFF. DNA for the CDR3: TGTGCCAGCACCGATGGGGCCGACAGGGGCACTGAAGCTTTCTTT.